The 22 T cell receptor beta chains below all came from one sample that was sequenced in a study of blood T cell repertoires in COVID-19. Profiling relied on immunoSEQ multiplex PCR, and the TCRdb table lists in-frame clones only, not all of them. This table has a few hundred thousand clones, around 84% appearing once. The sequencing input was peripheral blood. Source of these receptors: a woman aged 70 to 79 with active or convalescent COVID-19.

The rearrangement uses TRBV7-6 and TRBJ1-3; D call uncertain. Germline assignment: CDR1 SGHVS and CDR2 FNYEAQ. This CDR3 region has 15 residues. V was cut by 4 bases and J by 1 base, with 11 bases left in between. The DNA for the CDR3 is TGTGCCAGCAGCTCTACGATCGGTTCTGGAAACACCATATATTTT. This codes for CASSSTIGSGNTIYF.

The J gene is TRBJ1-1, the V gene TRBV5-1, with D maybe TRBD1 (6 bases). CDR1 is SGHRS and CDR2 is YFSETQ in the germline V gene. This CDR3 spans 15 amino acids. V dropped 4 bases and J dropped 0 bases, with 13 bases sitting between them. CDR3 loop: CASSPGGPLNTEAFF. The CDR3 bases are TGCGCCAGCAGCCCGGGGGGGCCGCTGAACACTGAAGCTTTCTTT.

The chain is built from TRBV7-9 and TRBJ1-1; D call uncertain. Per germline, CDR1 SEHNR and CDR2 FQNEAQ (reference sequence). The CDR3 runs to 14 residues. Trimming removed 7 bases from V and 1 base from J, with 13 bases in between. In nucleotides, the CDR3 is TGTGCCAGCACCCCCTGGGAGAGGAACACTGAAGCTTTCTTT. This encodes CASTPWERNTEAFF.

The chain couples TRBV29-1 to TRBJ2-5, with TRBD2 as a possible D gene (5 bases). Trimming cost V 6 bases and J 5 bases, with 10 bases left between them. The CDR3 is made up of 11 amino acids. CDR1 is SQVTM and CDR2 is ANQGSEA in the germline V gene. The CDR3, as DNA: TGCAGCGTGAGGACTGGGGAGACCCAGTACTTC. Protein sequence: CSVRTGETQYF. The whole variable domain, remainder taken from reference TRBV29-1 and TRBJ2-5, is SAVISQKPSRDICQRGTSLTIQCQVDSQVTMMFWYRQQPGQSLTLIATANQGSEATYESGFVIDKFPISRPNLTFSTLTVSNMSPEDSSIYLCSVRTGETQYFGPGTRLLVL.

The chain links TRBV7-9 to TRBJ1-2; D uncertain. Trimming stripped 3 bases from V and 5 bases from J, with 10 bases between. The CDR3 length is 13 residues. Per germline, CDR1 SEHNR and CDR2 FQNEAQ (reference sequence). The CDR3 protein is CASSFLAGYGYTF. In nucleotides, the CDR3 is TGTGCCAGCAGCTTTCTCGCCGGTTATGGCTACACCTTC.

J is TRBJ2-7 and V is TRBV5-6, with a possible D match to TRBD1 (5 bases). The germline gives CDR1 SGHDT, CDR2 YYEEEE. V lost 7 bases and J lost 2, with 13 bases in between. CDR3 length: 13 residues. The CDR3 is CASQAGITYEQYF. The CDR3 DNA sequence: TGTGCCAGCCAAGCAGGGATCACCTACGAGCAGTACTTC.

The chain joins TRBV11-1 to TRBJ1-1; a weak D match, TRBD1 (5 bases). The V end was cut by 8 bases, the J end by 0 bases, with 10 bases between. Germline V gene sequence: CDR1 SGHAT, CDR2 FQDESV (reference sequence). There are 13 residues in the CDR3. The CDR3 loop reads CASCGHLNTEAFF. The CDR3 DNA is TGTGCCAGCTGCGGACACTTGAACACTGAAGCTTTCTTT.

J is TRBJ1-4 and V is TRBV12-3 or TRBV12-4; 7 nucleotides align to TRBD1. The V and J ends lost 4 bases and 10 bases, in that order; junction bases with no gene match: 6. The CDR3 totals 13 residues. The CDR3 bases are TGTGCCAGCAGTTGGGACAGAGGGACAAAACTGTTTTTT. It encodes CASSWDRGTKLFF.

V usage is TRBV5-4 and J usage is TRBJ1-2, with no clear D. The germline CDR1 and CDR2 sequences are SGHNT and YYREEE (reference sequence). V lost 0 bases, J lost 6 bases, and 12 bases lay in between. CDR3 length equals 14 residues. The CDR3 DNA follows: TGTGCCAGCAGCTTGGAATCCTTTCTCCATGGCTACACCTTC. Its translation: CASSLESFLHGYTF.

The chain has TRBV7-9 and TRBJ1-1; 9 bases match TRBD1. From germline, CDR1 is SEHNR and CDR2 FQNEAQ (reference sequence). This CDR3 is built from 19 residues. V was pared by 0 bases and J by 3 bases, with 14 bases of the junction left unmatched. This chain's CDR3 is CASSLALVPGQGGDTEAFF. Here the CDR3 DNA reads TGTGCCAGCAGCTTAGCCTTAGTCCCGGGACAGGGAGGGGACACTGAAGCTTTCTTT.

This clone was detected only a few times. This chain uses TRBV5-1 with TRBJ1-1, with D possibly matching TRBD1 (6 bases). Trimming pared 4 bases from V and 5 bases from J, leaving 18 bases between. This CDR3 is 15 amino acids long. Germline assignment: CDR1 SGHRS and CDR2 YFSETQ. The CDR3 DNA sequence: TGCGCCAGCAGCCTCACCCTCATGGGGGCGACTGAAGCTTTCTTT. Protein: CASSLTLMGATEAFF.

This sequence joins TRBV6-2 or TRBV6-3 and TRBJ1-2, with D possibly TRBD1 on 5 matching bases. Trimming removed 2 bases at V and 3 bases at J, with 7 bases between. Germline CDR1 is MNHEY and CDR2 is SVGEGT. There are 13 residues in the CDR3. CDR3 DNA sequence: TGTGCCAGCAGTTACGACAGTTACTATGGCTACACCTTC. This encodes CASSYDSYYGYTF.

The chain joins TRBV18 to TRBJ1-1, with a weak D call TRBD1 (6 bases). CDR1 is KGHSH, CDR2 LQKENI, per germline. Trimming took off 3 bases at V and 5 bases at J, with 22 bases between the two ends. CDR3 size: 17 residues. CDR3 in DNA: TGTGCCAGCTCACCTATAGGTGAACCCAGGGGAAAAACTGAAGCTTTCTTT. Its translation: CASSPIGEPRGKTEAFF. The full variable domain, rest sourced from reference TRBV18 and TRBJ1-1, is NAGVMQNPRHLVRRRGQEARLRCSPMKGHSHVYWYRQLPEEGLKFMVYLQKENIIDESGMPKERFSAEFPKEGPSILRIQQVVRGDSAAYFCASSPIGEPRGKTEAFFGQGTRLTVV.

The chain combines TRBV4-1 with TRBJ1-4; 7 bases line up with TRBD1. This CDR3 region has 16 residues. Trimming removed 4 bases from V and 2 bases from J; junction bases left unmatched: 7. Germline V gives CDR1 MGHRA, CDR2 YSYEKL. CDR3 amino acids: CASSPEPGQTNEKLFF. The CDR3 coding sequence is TGCGCCAGCAGCCCCGAACCGGGACAGACTAATGAAAAACTGTTTTTT.

This clone is a singleton in its sample. The chain recombines TRBV2 with TRBJ1-5; D remains ambiguous. CDR3 length: 13 residues. The germline V gene has CDR1 SNHLY and CDR2 FYNNEI. V shed 5 bases and J shed 5 bases, with 10 bases lying between them. CDR3 protein: CASSSGVYQPQHF. CDR3 coding DNA: TGTGCCAGCAGTTCGGGTGTTTATCAGCCCCAGCATTTT.

The CDR3 is CASSPQGARTEAFF. CDR3 nucleotide sequence: TGCGCCAGCAGCCCTCAGGGGGCGCGAACTGAAGCTTTCTTT. This chain uses TRBV5-1 with TRBJ1-1, with 8 bases aligning to TRBD1. Germline V gene sequence: CDR1 SGHRS, CDR2 YFSETQ. V was clipped by 4 bases and J by 5 bases; unmatched bases: 7. This CDR3 contains 14 residues.

The chain carries TRBV6-5 and TRBJ2-2; 7 bases are a match to TRBD1. CDR1 MNHEY and CDR2 SVGAGI come from the germline V gene. CDR3 length: 14 residues. J lost 0 bases, V lost 6 bases, and 1 base had no gene match. CDR3 residues: CASRGQSNTGELFF. CDR3 DNA sequence: TGTGCCAGCAGGGGACAGTCGAACACCGGGGAGCTGTTTTTT.

The rearrangement joins TRBV20-1 to TRBJ2-6; D not resolved. The CDR3 totals 15 residues. Per the germline V gene, CDR1 is DFQATT and CDR2 is SNEGSKA (reference sequence). The V gene lost 3 bases and the J gene lost 0 bases, with 9 bases spanning the gap. The CDR3 sequence: CSASGPNSGANVLTF. The CDR3 DNA follows: TGCAGTGCTAGTGGGCCGAACTCTGGGGCCAACGTCCTGACTTTC.

The CDR3 nucleotides are TGTGCCAGCAGTGTGGGCTTCGCCAGGGGGCAACGGGAGACCCAGTACTTC. Translation: CASSVGFARGQRETQYF. V usage is TRBV6-1 and J usage is TRBJ2-5; 8 bases are shared with TRBD1. Looked up from germline, CDR1 is MNHNS and CDR2 is SASEGT. The J segment lost 5 bases and the V segment lost 4 bases, leaving 15 bases of the junction unmatched. The CDR3 loop spans 17 amino acids.

V and J are TRBV6-1 and TRBJ2-7, with 10 bases lining up with TRBD2. With 3 bases clipped from V and 2 bases from J, the junction kept 4 bases outside the gene matches. Germline V gives CDR1 MNHNS, CDR2 SASEGT. CDR3 length: 15 residues. The CDR3: CASSDLSGGPYEQYF. The DNA for the CDR3 is TGTGCCAGCAGTGACCTTAGCGGGGGGCCCTACGAGCAGTACTTC.

The chain joins TRBV18 to TRBJ1-2; D ambiguous. Germline V gene sequence: CDR1 KGHSH, CDR2 LQKENI. Trimming shortened V by 3 bases and J by 5 bases, and 10 bases separated the two germline ends. The CDR3 runs 13 residues. CDR3 region: CASSPETDYGYTF. Here the CDR3 DNA reads TGTGCCAGCTCACCTGAAACTGATTATGGCTACACCTTC.

The chain combines TRBV11-2 with TRBJ1-2; 7 nucleotides line up with TRBD1. Germline CDR1 is SGHAT and CDR2 is FQNNGV. V dropped 7 bases and J dropped 0; count of bases not matched to a gene: 11. The CDR3 spans 16 residues. Written as DNA, the CDR3 is TGTGCCAGCACCAAGGGGGCAGGGGCAACTAACTATGGCTACACCTTC. Residues: CASTKGAGATNYGYTF. The full variable domain, with the rest looked up from reference TRBV11-2 and TRBJ1-2, is EAGVAQSPRYKIIEKRQSVAFWCNPISGHATLYWYQQILGQGPKLLIQFQNNGVVDDSQLPKDRFSAERLKGVDSTLKIQPAKLEDSAVYLCASTKGAGATNYGYTFGSGTRLTVV.